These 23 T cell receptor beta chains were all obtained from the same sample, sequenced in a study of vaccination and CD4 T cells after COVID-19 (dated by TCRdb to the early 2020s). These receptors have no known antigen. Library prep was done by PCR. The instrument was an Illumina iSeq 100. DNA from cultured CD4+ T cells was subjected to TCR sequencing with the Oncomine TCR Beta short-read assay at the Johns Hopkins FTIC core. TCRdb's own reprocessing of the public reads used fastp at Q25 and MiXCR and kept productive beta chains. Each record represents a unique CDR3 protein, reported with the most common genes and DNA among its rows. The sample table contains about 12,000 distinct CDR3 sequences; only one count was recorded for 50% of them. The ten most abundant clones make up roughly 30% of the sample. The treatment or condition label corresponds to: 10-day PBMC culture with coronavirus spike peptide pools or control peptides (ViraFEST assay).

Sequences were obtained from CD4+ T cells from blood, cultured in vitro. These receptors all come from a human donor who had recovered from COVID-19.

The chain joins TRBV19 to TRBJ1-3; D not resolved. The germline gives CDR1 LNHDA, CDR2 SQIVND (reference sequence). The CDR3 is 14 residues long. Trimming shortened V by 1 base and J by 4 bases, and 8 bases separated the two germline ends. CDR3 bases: TGTGCCAGTAGTATAGTTACGCGCGGAAACACCATATATTTT. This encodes CASSIVTRGNTIYF.

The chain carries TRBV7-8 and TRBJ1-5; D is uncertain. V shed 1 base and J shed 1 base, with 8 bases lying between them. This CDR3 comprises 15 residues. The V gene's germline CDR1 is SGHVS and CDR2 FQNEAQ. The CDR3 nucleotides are TGTGCCAGCAGCTTAGGGGCGCGGAGCAATCAGCCCCAGCATTTT. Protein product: CASSLGARSNQPQHF.

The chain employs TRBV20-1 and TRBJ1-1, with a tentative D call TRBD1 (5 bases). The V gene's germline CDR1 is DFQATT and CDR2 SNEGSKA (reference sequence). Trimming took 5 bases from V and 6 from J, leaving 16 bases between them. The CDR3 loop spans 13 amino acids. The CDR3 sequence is CSALRGGNSEAFF. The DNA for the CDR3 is TGCAGTGCTCTAAGGGGTGGTAACTCTGAAGCTTTCTTT.

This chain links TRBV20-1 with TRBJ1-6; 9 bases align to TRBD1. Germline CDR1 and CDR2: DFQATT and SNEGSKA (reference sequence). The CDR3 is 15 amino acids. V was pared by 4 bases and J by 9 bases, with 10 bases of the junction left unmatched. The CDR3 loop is CSAISGQGFGSPLHF. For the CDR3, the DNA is TGCAGTGCTATTTCGGGACAGGGTTTCGGTTCACCCCTCCACTTT.

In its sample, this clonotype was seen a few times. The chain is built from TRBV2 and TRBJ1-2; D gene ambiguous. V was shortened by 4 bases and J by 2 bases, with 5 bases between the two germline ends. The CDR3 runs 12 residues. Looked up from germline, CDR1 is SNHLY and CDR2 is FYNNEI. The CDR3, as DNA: TGTGCCAGCAGTGTGATCAACTATGGCTACACCTTC. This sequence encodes CASSVINYGYTF.

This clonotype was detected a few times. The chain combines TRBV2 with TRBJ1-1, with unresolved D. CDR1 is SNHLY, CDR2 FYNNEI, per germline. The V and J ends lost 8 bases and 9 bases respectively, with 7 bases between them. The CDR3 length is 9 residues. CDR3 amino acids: CASEIQAFF. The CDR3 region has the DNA TGTGCCAGCGAAATACAAGCTTTCTTT.

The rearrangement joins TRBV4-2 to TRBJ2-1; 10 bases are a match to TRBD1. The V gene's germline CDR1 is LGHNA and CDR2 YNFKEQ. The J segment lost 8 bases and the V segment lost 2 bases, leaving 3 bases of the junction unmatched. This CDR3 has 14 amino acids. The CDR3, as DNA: TGTGCCAGCAGCCAAAGACAGGGGGCGGATGAGCAGTTCTTC. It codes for CASSQRQGADEQFF.

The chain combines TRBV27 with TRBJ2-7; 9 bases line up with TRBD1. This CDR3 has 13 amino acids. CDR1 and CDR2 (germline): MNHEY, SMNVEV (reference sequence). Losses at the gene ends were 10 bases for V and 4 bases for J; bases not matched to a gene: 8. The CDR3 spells CATSLQGAYEQYF. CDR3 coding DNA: TGTGCCACCTCCCTACAGGGGGCTTACGAGCAGTACTTC.

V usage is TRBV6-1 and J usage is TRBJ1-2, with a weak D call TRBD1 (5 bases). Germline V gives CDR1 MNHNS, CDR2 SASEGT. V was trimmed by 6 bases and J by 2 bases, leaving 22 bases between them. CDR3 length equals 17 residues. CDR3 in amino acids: CASSRGGVGMANYGYTF. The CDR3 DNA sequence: TGTGCCAGCAGCCGTGGGGGTGTAGGGATGGCCAACTATGGCTACACCTTC.

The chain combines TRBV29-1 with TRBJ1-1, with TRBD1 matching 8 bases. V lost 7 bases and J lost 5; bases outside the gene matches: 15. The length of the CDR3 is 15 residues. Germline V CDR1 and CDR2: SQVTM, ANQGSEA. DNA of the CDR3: TGCAGCGCCGCCACGGACAGGGCTTTGGGGACTGAAGCTTTCTTT. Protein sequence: CSAATDRALGTEAFF.

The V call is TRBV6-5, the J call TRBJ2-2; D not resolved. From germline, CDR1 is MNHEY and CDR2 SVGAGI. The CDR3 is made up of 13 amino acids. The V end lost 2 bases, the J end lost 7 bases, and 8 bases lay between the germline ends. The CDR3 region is CASSYGWGGELFF. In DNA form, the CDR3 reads TGTGCCAGCAGTTACGGTTGGGGCGGGGAGCTGTTTTTT.

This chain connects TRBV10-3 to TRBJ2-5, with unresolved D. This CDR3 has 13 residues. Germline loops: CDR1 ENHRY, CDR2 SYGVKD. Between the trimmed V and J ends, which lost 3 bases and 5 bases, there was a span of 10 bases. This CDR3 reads CAISEGARETQYF. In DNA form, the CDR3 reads TGTGCCATCAGTGAAGGTGCCAGGGAGACCCAGTACTTC.

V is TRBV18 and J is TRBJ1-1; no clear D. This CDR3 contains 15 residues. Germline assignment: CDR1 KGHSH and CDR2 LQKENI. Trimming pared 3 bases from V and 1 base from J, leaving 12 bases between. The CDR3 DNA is TGTGCCAGCTCACCGGCTTCCGGAGGGAACACTGAAGCTTTCTTT. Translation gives CASSPASGGNTEAFF.

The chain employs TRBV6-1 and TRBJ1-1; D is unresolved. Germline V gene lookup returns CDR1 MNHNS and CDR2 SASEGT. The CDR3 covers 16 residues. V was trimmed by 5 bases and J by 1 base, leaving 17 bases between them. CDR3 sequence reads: CASSQRGRIWNTEAFF. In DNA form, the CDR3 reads TGTGCCAGCAGTCAACGTGGCCGAATTTGGAACACTGAAGCTTTCTTT.

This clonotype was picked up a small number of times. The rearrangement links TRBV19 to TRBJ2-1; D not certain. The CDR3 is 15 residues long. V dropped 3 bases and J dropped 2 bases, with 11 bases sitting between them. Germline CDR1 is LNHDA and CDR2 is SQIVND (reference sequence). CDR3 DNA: TGTGCCAGTAGTATTGGCTTTGTCACCTACAATGAGCAGTTCTTC. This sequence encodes CASSIGFVTYNEQFF.

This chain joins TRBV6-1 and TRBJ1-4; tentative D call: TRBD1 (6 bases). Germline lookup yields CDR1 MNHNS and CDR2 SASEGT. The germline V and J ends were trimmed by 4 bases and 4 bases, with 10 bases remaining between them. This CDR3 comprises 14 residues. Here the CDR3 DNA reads TGTGCCAGCAGTGCGGACAGTTTTAATGAAAAACTGTTTTTT. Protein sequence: CASSADSFNEKLFF.

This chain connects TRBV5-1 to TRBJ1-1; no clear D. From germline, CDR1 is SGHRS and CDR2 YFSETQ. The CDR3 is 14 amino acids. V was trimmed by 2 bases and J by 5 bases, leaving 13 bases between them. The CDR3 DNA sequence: TGCGCCAGCAGCTTCAATGGGGATCGAACTGAAGCTTTCTTT. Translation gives CASSFNGDRTEAFF.

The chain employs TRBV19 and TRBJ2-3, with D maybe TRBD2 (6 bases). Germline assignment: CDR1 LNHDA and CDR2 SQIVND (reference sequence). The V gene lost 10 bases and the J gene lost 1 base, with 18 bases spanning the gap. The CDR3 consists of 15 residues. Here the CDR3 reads CATAKWGEGTDTQYF. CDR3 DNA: TGTGCCACCGCGAAATGGGGGGAGGGCACAGATACGCAGTATTTT.

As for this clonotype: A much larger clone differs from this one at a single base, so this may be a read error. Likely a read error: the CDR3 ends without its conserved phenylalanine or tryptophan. The CDR3 DNA reads TGTGCCAGCCGCCGGGACAATGGGGTCAATGAGCAGTTCCTC. It codes for CASRRDNGVNEQFL. The chain has TRBV11-3 and TRBJ2-1, with D possibly matching TRBD1 (6 bases). The CDR3 has 14 amino acids. Trimming cost V 8 bases and J 6 bases, with 17 bases left between them. Germline-derived CDR1 and CDR2 are SGHNT and YENEEA.

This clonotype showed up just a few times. The DNA for the CDR3 is TGTGCCAGCAGTTACACTTGGACGGGACAGCGGGGTTTCAACCAGCCCCAGCATTTT. Protein product: CASSYTWTGQRGFNQPQHF. The chain has TRBV6-2 or TRBV6-3 and TRBJ1-5; 7 bases are shared with TRBD1. CDR1 is MNHEY, CDR2 SVGEGT, per germline. The junction had 20 bases not matched to a gene; V was cut back by 2 bases and J by 7 bases. The CDR3 covers 19 residues.

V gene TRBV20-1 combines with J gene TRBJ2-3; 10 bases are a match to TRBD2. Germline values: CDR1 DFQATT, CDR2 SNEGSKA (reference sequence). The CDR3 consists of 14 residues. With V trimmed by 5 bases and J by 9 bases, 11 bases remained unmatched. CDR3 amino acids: CSAPSGGSPPTQYF. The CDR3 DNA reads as TGCAGTGCTCCTAGCGGGGGCTCCCCCCCCACGCAGTATTTT.

The CDR3 DNA follows: TGTGCCAGCAGCTTACGACAAGGGACAGGCGGAAAACTGTTTTTT. It codes for CASSLRQGTGGKLFF. The chain joins TRBV7-2 to TRBJ1-4; 8 nucleotides line up with TRBD1. Germline loops: CDR1 SGHTA, CDR2 FQGNSA. The V and J ends lost 2 bases and 10 bases, in that order; junction bases with no gene match: 9. This CDR3 contains 15 residues.

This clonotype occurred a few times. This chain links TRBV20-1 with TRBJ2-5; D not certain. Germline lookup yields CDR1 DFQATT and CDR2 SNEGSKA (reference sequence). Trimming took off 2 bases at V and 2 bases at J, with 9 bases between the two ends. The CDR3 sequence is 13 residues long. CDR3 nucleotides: TGCAGTGCTAGAATAAGGGTACAAGAGACCCAGTACTTC. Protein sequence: CSARIRVQETQYF.